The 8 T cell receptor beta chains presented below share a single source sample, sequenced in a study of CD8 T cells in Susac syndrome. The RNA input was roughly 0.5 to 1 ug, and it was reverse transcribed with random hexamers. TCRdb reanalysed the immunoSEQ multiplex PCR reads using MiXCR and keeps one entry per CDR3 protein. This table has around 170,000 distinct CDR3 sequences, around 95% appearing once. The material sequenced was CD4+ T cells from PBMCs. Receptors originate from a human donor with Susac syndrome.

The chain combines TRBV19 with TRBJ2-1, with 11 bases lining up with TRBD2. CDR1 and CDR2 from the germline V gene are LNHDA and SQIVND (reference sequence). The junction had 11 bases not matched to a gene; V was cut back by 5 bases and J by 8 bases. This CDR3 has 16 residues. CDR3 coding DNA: TGTGCCAGTAGTGGGCCTAGCGGGGGGAAAGTAGATGAGCAGTTCTTC. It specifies CASSGPSGGKVDEQFF.

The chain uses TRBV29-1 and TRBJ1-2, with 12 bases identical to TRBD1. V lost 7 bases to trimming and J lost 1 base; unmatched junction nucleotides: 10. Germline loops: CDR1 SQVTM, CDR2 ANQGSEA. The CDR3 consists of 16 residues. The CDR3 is CSASGDRGLLNYGYTF. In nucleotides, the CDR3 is TGCAGCGCGTCAGGGGACAGGGGGCTTCTTAACTATGGCTACACCTTC.

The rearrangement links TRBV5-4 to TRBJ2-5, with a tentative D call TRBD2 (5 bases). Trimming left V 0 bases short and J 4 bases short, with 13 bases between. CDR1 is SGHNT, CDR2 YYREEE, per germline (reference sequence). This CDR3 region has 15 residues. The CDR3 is CASSLATRVGETQYF. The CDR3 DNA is TGTGCCAGCAGCTTGGCCACTAGAGTGGGAGAGACCCAGTACTTC.

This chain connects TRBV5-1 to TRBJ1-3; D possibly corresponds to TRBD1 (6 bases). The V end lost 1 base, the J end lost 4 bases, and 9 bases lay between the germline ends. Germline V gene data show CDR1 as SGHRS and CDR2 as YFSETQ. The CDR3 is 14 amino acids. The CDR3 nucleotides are TGCGCCAGCAGCTTGACAGGGCCCGGAAACACCATATATTTT. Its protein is CASSLTGPGNTIYF.

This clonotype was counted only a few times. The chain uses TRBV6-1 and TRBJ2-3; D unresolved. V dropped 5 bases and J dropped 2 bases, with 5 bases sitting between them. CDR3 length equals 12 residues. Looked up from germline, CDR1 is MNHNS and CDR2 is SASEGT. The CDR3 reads CASSFPTDTQYF. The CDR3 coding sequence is TGTGCCAGCAGTTTCCCCACAGATACGCAGTATTTT.

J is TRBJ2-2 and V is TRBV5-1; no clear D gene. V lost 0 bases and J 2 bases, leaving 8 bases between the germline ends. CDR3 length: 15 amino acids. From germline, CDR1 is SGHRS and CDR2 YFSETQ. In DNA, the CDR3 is TGCGCCAGCAGCTTGGTCTTGTATAACACCGGGGAGCTGTTTTTT. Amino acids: CASSLVLYNTGELFF.

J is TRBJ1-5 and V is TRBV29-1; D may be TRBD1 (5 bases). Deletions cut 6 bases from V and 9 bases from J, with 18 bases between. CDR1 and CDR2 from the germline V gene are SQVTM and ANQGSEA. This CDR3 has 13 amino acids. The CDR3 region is CSVAPGREGPQHF. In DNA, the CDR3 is TGCAGCGTCGCTCCGGGGCGAGAGGGGCCCCAGCATTTT.

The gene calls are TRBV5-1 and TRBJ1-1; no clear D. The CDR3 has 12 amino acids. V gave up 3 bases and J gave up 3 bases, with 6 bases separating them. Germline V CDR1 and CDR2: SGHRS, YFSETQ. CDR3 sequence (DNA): TGCGCCAGCAGCTCCGGGTACACTGAAGCTTTCTTT. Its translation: CASSSGYTEAFF.